At least ten counts were recorded for the clone carrying this T cell receptor beta chain. The sample belongs to a study of T cells in Graves' hyperthyroidism and ophthalmopathy. From RNA transcripts, TCR beta CDR3 regions were amplified. The study used the HTBI primer set for a first-round RT-PCR of the TCR CDR3. TCRdb recomputed calls from the multiplex PCR reads with MiXCR, one row per CDR3 protein. The sample has some 700,000 distinct CDR3 sequences; 17% are singletons. Germline V lookup: CDR1 SGHAT, CDR2 FQNNGV. J was trimmed by 1 base and V by 1 base; bases with no gene match: 2. The CDR3 loop spans 15 amino acids.

This chain connects TRBV11-2 to TRBJ2-7; TRBD1 matches at 9 bases. Material for sequencing was blood. The source of this sequence is a man aged 50 to 60 with Graves' hyperthyroidism. The CDR3 DNA reads TGTGCCAGCAGCTTAGGGACAGGGGCGTCCTACGAGCAGTACTTC. It yields the protein CASSLGTGASYEQYF.